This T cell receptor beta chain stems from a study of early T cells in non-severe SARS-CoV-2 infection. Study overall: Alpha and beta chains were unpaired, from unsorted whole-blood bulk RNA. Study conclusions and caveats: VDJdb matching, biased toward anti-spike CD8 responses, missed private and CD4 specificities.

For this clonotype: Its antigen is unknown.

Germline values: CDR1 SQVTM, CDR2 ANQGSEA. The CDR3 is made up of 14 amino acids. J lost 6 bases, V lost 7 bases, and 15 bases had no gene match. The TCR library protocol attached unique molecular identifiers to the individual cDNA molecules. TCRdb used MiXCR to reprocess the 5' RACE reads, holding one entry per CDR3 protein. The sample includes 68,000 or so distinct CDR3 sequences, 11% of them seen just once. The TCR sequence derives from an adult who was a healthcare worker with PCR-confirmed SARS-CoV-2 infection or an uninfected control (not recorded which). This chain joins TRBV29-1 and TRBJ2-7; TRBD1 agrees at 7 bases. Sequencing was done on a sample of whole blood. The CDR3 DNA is TGCAGCGCCGACCCGACAGGGATGAGGATCGAGCAGTACTTC. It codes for CSADPTGMRIEQYF.